Below, 13 T cell receptor beta chains from the same sample are listed, as sequenced in a study of T cells after yellow fever vaccination. A single record per CDR3 protein comes from TCRdb applying MiXCR to the 5' RACE reads. This sample has about 320,000 distinct CDR3 sequences, with around 10% found just once. This sample comprised CD4+ T cells sorted from PBMCs, obtained 45 days after the yellow fever booster vaccination. The receptors stem from a man in his late teens or twenties who received the YFV17D yellow fever vaccine.

This clonotype was observed a handful of times. The chain links TRBV7-2 to TRBJ2-5, with 9 bases that match TRBD2. V lost 7 bases, J lost 2 bases, and 8 bases stayed unmatched. The CDR3 length is 15 residues. Germline CDR1 and CDR2: SGHTA and FQGNSA. The CDR3 bases are TGTGCCAGCAACCAAGGCGGACTAGCGCAAGAGACCCAGTACTTC. Protein sequence: CASNQGGLAQETQYF.

This clonotype has a handful of counts. The chain has TRBV4-3 and TRBJ1-2, with D unclear. Per germline, CDR1 LGHNA and CDR2 YSLEER. Trimming left V 0 bases short and J 1 base short, with 9 bases between. The CDR3 sequence is 15 residues long. CDR3 DNA sequence: TGCGCCAGCAGCCAAGACAGGTTTTATAACTATGGCTACACCTTC. Its translation: CASSQDRFYNYGYTF.

Many counts were recorded for this clonotype. The chain has TRBV12-3 or TRBV12-4 and TRBJ2-3; D not certain. The length of the CDR3 is 14 residues. The ends were cut back, 6 bases at V and 0 bases at J, with 10 bases in the middle. The CDR3 here is CASSLDGSTDTQYF. The CDR3 DNA follows: TGTGCCAGCAGCTTGGACGGCAGCACAGATACGCAGTATTTT.

V gene TRBV6-5 combines with J gene TRBJ1-2; D is undetermined. The CDR3 is 13 residues long. Trimming pared 4 bases from V and 8 bases from J, leaving 14 bases between. The germline CDR1 and CDR2 sequences are MNHEY and SVGAGI. The CDR3 region is CASSSPSGGGYTF. The CDR3 DNA sequence: TGTGCCAGCAGTTCACCCAGCGGCGGCGGCTACACCTTC.

This clonotype was detected many times. The chain joins TRBV10-3 to TRBJ2-1, with D perhaps TRBD2 (6 bases). Germline V CDR1 and CDR2: ENHRY, SYGVKD. The CDR3 consists of 15 residues. V lost 6 bases and J 3 bases, leaving 15 bases between the germline ends. This chain's CDR3 is CAIRASVGFYNEQFF. The CDR3 DNA is TGTGCCATCAGAGCTAGCGTCGGATTCTACAATGAGCAGTTCTTC.

This clonotype was seen a handful of times. V usage is TRBV6-6 and J usage is TRBJ2-6; 10 bases align to TRBD1. Germline trimming cut 6 bases from V and 4 bases from J; bases unmatched to any gene: 9. The CDR3 spans 17 residues. Germline lookup yields CDR1 MNHNY and CDR2 SVGAGI (reference sequence). CDR3 loop: CASSPGTGDPGANVLTF. CDR3 coding DNA: TGTGCCAGCAGCCCCGGGACAGGGGATCCCGGGGCCAACGTCCTGACTTTC.

This clonotype was counted between two and nine times. CDR3 DNA: TGTGCCAGCAGCTTAGTTGGTGGAGACGAGCAGTACTTC. It translates to CASSLVGGDEQYF. J is TRBJ2-7 and V is TRBV7-9; D gene ambiguous. The CDR3 extends over 13 amino acids. Trimming removed 1 base from V and 5 bases from J, with 9 bases in between. CDR1 is SEHNR, CDR2 FQNEAQ, per germline (reference sequence).

This clonotype was counted between two and nine times. The chain recombines TRBV20-1 with TRBJ2-1, with D tentatively TRBD1 (6 bases). The V end was cut by 0 bases, the J end by 5 bases, with 14 bases between. The CDR3 spans 15 residues. The germline gives CDR1 DFQATT, CDR2 SNEGSKA (reference sequence). The CDR3 nucleotides are TGCAGTGCTAGAGATCCATCCGGACAGCACAATGAGCAGTTCTTC. Protein product: CSARDPSGQHNEQFF.

This clonotype was recorded many times. This sequence joins TRBV11-2 and TRBJ2-1, with TRBD2 matching over 9 bases. This CDR3 has 16 amino acids. V was pared by 5 bases and J by 5 bases, with 10 bases of the junction left unmatched. Germline V CDR1 and CDR2: SGHAT, FQNNGV. The CDR3 loop reads CASSLQRGGVDNEQFF. The CDR3 region has the DNA TGTGCCAGCAGCCTACAGCGCGGGGGGGTGGACAATGAGCAGTTCTTC.

The chain links TRBV5-6 to TRBJ2-3; unclear D gene. Germline CDR1 SGHDT, CDR2 YYEEEE. V lost 0 bases and J 2 bases, leaving 13 bases between the germline ends. The CDR3 has 16 amino acids. DNA for the CDR3: TGTGCCAGCAGCTTGGTCGTAAATCATCTCACAGATACGCAGTATTTT. The encoded protein is CASSLVVNHLTDTQYF.

This clonotype was observed at least ten times. J is TRBJ2-3 and V is TRBV30; 8 positions agree with TRBD1. Germline V gene data show CDR1 as GTSNPN and CDR2 as SVGIG (reference sequence). Trimming at V came to 5 bases and at J to 5 bases, leaving 3 bases not matched to a gene. The CDR3 contains 12 residues. CDR3 in amino acids: CAWGQGVDTQYF. In DNA, the CDR3 is TGTGCCTGGGGACAGGGTGTAGATACGCAGTATTTT.

The genes are TRBV15 and TRBJ2-7; either TRBD1 or TRBD2 may fit D (5 bases each). V lost 2 bases to trimming and J lost 4 bases, with 15 bases between them. The CDR3 spans 15 residues. Germline CDR1 is LNHNV and CDR2 is YYDKDF (reference sequence). In DNA, the CDR3 is TGTGCCACCAGCAGAACTTCTAGCACAGGATACGAGCAGTACTTC. Translated: CATSRTSSTGYEQYF.

CDR3 in DNA: TGTGCCAGCAGCCAATCGAGACTAGCGGGGGTGGAAGGCAAAAACATTCAGTACTTC. Protein sequence: CASSQSRLAGVEGKNIQYF. The rearrangement joins TRBV7-9 to TRBJ2-4, with TRBD2 identical over 12 bases. Looked up from germline, CDR1 is SEHNR and CDR2 is FQNEAQ (reference sequence). Trimming took 5 bases from V and 3 from J; bases not matched to a gene: 14. This CDR3 has 19 amino acids.